These 26 T cell receptor beta chains came from one sample sequenced in a study of T cells in Graves' hyperthyroidism and ophthalmopathy. Amplified TCR beta CDR3 regions derived from RNA transcripts. The TCR CDR3 was amplified in a first-round RT-PCR using the HTBI primer set. A single record per CDR3 protein comes from TCRdb applying MiXCR to the multiplex PCR reads. The table records 300,000 to 350,000 distinct CDR3 sequences, around 20% of them present only once. Sample: blood. These receptors all come from a woman aged 45-65 years with Graves' hyperthyroidism.

This clonotype was observed many times. The V gene is TRBV28, the J gene TRBJ1-5, with a tentative D call TRBD1 (5 bases). Deletions cut 10 bases from V and 7 bases from J, with 14 bases between. The CDR3 consists of 12 residues. Germline V gives CDR1 MDHEN, CDR2 SYDVKM. As DNA, the CDR3 is TGTGCCACCAAACTAGGGGTGCAGCCCCAGCATTTT. This codes for CATKLGVQPQHF.

The chain employs TRBV24-1 and TRBJ1-1, with D possibly TRBD1 on 5 matching bases. From germline, CDR1 is KGHDR and CDR2 SFDVKD. CDR3 length: 15 residues. V was clipped by 5 bases and J by 3 bases, with 15 bases between them. CDR3 coding DNA: TGTGCCACCAGTGGGGGGGTTGATGGGCACACTGAAGCTTTCTTT. Protein: CATSGGVDGHTEAFF.

This clonotype was picked up many times. The J gene is TRBJ2-6, the V gene TRBV20-1, with unresolved D. Trimming pared 0 bases from V and 3 bases from J, leaving 9 bases between. This CDR3 has 15 residues. Germline CDR1 DFQATT, CDR2 SNEGSKA (reference sequence). Written as DNA, the CDR3 is TGCAGTGCTAGAGAATGGCGGAGTGGGGCCAACGTCCTGACTTTC. It specifies CSAREWRSGANVLTF.

The chain recombines TRBV7-6 with TRBJ2-2; D may be TRBD1 (5 bases). Germline V lookup: CDR1 SGHVS, CDR2 FNYEAQ. There are 16 residues in the CDR3. V gave up 1 base and J gave up 5 bases, with 14 bases separating them. CDR3 amino acids: CASSLVKGKGTGELFF. The CDR3 DNA reads as TGTGCCAGCAGCTTAGTCAAGGGGAAGGGGACCGGGGAGCTGTTTTTT. Full variable domain (rest looked up from reference TRBV7-6 and TRBJ2-2): GAGVSQSPRYKVTKRGQDVALRCDPISGHVSLYWYRQALGQGPEFLTYFNYEAQQDKSGLPNDRFSAERPEGSISTLTIQRTEQRDSAMYRCASSLVKGKGTGELFFGEGSRLTVL.

This clonotype was counted many times. This rearrangement joins TRBV6-2 or TRBV6-3 to TRBJ1-5, with D unresolved. CDR1 is MNHEY, CDR2 SVGEGT, per germline. The CDR3 has 13 amino acids. Trimming removed 2 bases at V and 7 bases at J, with 9 bases between. CDR3 region: CASSYGEVQPQHF. For the CDR3, the DNA is TGTGCCAGCAGTTACGGGGAGGTACAGCCCCAGCATTTT.

The chain carries TRBV6-2 or TRBV6-3 and TRBJ2-7, with TRBD2 matching over 9 bases. V was clipped by 0 bases and J by 3 bases; unmatched bases: 9. The CDR3 has 17 residues. Germline CDR1 MNHEY, CDR2 SVGEGT. The CDR3: CASSYSVSGSHIYEQYF. In DNA, the CDR3 is TGTGCCAGCAGTTACTCGGTTAGCGGGAGCCATATCTACGAGCAGTACTTC.

This clonotype showed up just a few times. Being one base from a much bigger clone, this may be a read error. The rearrangement uses TRBV27 and TRBJ2-7; D remains ambiguous. CDR3 length: 10 residues. Germline-derived CDR1 and CDR2 are MNHEY and SMNVEV (reference sequence). V lost 3 bases, J lost 5 bases, and 2 bases lay in between. CDR3 coding DNA: TGTGCCAGCAGTTTCGACGAGCAGTACTTC. Translated: CASSFDEQYF.

This clonotype was counted at least ten times. The chain is built from TRBV20-1 and TRBJ1-2, with D perhaps matching TRBD1 (5 bases). The CDR3 is 14 residues long. V lost 6 bases to trimming and J lost 5 bases, with 19 bases between them. Per the germline V gene, CDR1 is DFQATT and CDR2 is SNEGSKA (reference sequence). CDR3 sequence (DNA): TGCAGTGCGTCTTATGGTCCCGGGGGTTATGGCTACACCTTC. This codes for CSASYGPGGYGYTF.

In this sample, this clonotype turned up many times. This CDR3 reads CASSPLAGGLDEQFF. The CDR3 DNA follows: TGTGCCAGCTCACCGCTAGCGGGAGGGCTCGATGAGCAGTTCTTC. The rearrangement uses TRBV18 and TRBJ2-1; 12 positions match TRBD2. The ends lost 3 bases at V and 8 bases at J; junction bases unmatched: 5. CDR3 length: 15 amino acids. Germline assignment: CDR1 KGHSH and CDR2 LQKENI.

This clonotype was recorded many times. The J gene is TRBJ2-2, the V gene TRBV5-1; TRBD1 aligns across 7 bases. The V gene's germline CDR1 is SGHRS and CDR2 YFSETQ. V trimming: 4 bases; J trimming: 5 bases; junction bases outside the gene matches: 8. The CDR3 runs 15 residues. As DNA, the CDR3 is TGCGCCAGCAGCAGGGGACAGCTGAGGACCGGGGAGCTGTTTTTT. Translating it yields CASSRGQLRTGELFF.

This clonotype was seen many times. J is TRBJ1-2 and V is TRBV30; possible D gene TRBD1, 5 bases. Per germline, CDR1 GTSNPN and CDR2 SVGIG (reference sequence). Trimming stripped 1 base from V and 8 bases from J, with 11 bases between. CDR3 size: 12 residues. The CDR3 sequence is CAWSGGRGGYTF. CDR3 sequence (DNA): TGTGCCTGGAGTGGGGGAAGGGGCGGCTACACCTTC.

This clonotype appeared many times. V gene TRBV11-2 combines with J gene TRBJ1-1, with D unresolved. CDR3 length: 13 amino acids. Trimming cost V 5 bases and J 1 base, with 8 bases left between them. In germline, CDR1 is SGHAT, CDR2 FQNNGV. CDR3 DNA: TGTGCCAGCAGCCAATACGCGAACACTGAAGCTTTCTTT. Protein sequence: CASSQYANTEAFF.

This clonotype was picked up many times. This sequence joins TRBV11-2 and TRBJ2-7; 9 bases agree with TRBD2. Losses at the gene ends were 0 bases for V and 5 bases for J; bases not matched to a gene: 8. The CDR3 length is 16 residues. Germline V gene lookup returns CDR1 SGHAT and CDR2 FQNNGV. DNA of the CDR3: TGTGCCAGCAGCTTAGAGGCTAGCGGGGCGAGGCACGAGCAGTACTTC. Translation: CASSLEASGARHEQYF.

This clonotype was observed at least ten times. The chain combines TRBV28 with TRBJ2-7, with D possibly matching TRBD1 (6 bases). With 2 bases removed from V and 2 bases from J, the gap between germline ends came to 10 bases. Germline values: CDR1 MDHEN, CDR2 SYDVKM. The CDR3 is 14 residues long. CDR3 coding DNA: TGTGCCAGCAGTTTAGGGACACCGACCTACGAGCAGTACTTC. Translating it yields CASSLGTPTYEQYF. The variable domain in full, with the rest retrieved from reference TRBV28 and TRBJ2-7, is DVKVTQSSRYLVKRTGEKVFLECVQDMDHENMFWYRQDPGLGLRLIYFSYDVKMKEKGDIPEGYSVSREKKERFSLILESASTNQTSMYLCASSLGTPTYEQYFGPGTRLTVT.

V usage is TRBV5-1 and J usage is TRBJ2-2; D is unresolved. Germline V gene sequence: CDR1 SGHRS, CDR2 YFSETQ. This CDR3 region has 13 residues. V was trimmed by 4 bases and J by 4 bases, leaving 8 bases between them. The CDR3 DNA is TGCGCCAGCAGCGTCCGAAGCACCGGGGAGCTGTTTTTT. It codes for CASSVRSTGELFF.

This clonotype has at least ten counts. The chain combines TRBV3-1 with TRBJ2-1; TRBD2 aligns across 8 bases. This CDR3 has 17 amino acids. Germline lookup yields CDR1 LGHDT and CDR2 YNNKEL (reference sequence). With 4 bases clipped from V and 4 bases from J, the junction kept 12 bases outside the gene matches. CDR3 nucleotide sequence: TGTGCCAGCAGCCCGTCGATAACGGCGGGGGGTTACAATGAGCAGTTCTTC. Translated, it gives CASSPSITAGGYNEQFF.

This clonotype was counted a few times. This chain joins TRBV28 and TRBJ1-2; 9 nucleotides agree with TRBD1. Trimming cost V 7 bases and J 6 bases; bases outside gene matches: 6. The CDR3 covers 13 residues. The germline V gene encodes CDR1 MDHEN and CDR2 SYDVKM. This CDR3 is CASTAGQGHGYTF. As DNA, the CDR3 is TGTGCCAGCACCGCCGGACAGGGGCATGGCTACACCTTC.

V usage is TRBV28 and J usage is TRBJ2-7; D call uncertain. In germline, CDR1 is MDHEN, CDR2 SYDVKM. The CDR3 extends over 15 amino acids. Deletions cut 0 bases from V and 5 bases from J, with 14 bases between. The CDR3 here is CASSLWSTGGDEQYF. The CDR3 DNA sequence: TGTGCCAGCAGTTTATGGTCGACGGGTGGCGACGAGCAGTACTTC.

The J gene is TRBJ2-7, the V gene TRBV2; 7 bases are shared with TRBD1. Germline CDR1 reads SNHLY; CDR2 reads FYNNEI. This CDR3 is 15 amino acids long. Germline trimming cut 4 bases from V and 1 base from J; bases unmatched to any gene: 7. The CDR3, as DNA: TGTGCCAGCAGTGGGGACAGTGCCACATCCTACGAGCAGTACTTC. Protein product: CASSGDSATSYEQYF.

This clonotype was counted many times. V and J are TRBV11-1 and TRBJ2-5; D is ambiguous. The CDR3 extends over 14 amino acids. V was clipped by 0 bases and J by 5 bases, with 10 bases between them. The germline V gene has CDR1 SGHAT and CDR2 FQDESV (reference sequence). Written as DNA, the CDR3 is TGTGCCAGCAGCTTAGCGGACCCGGTGGAGACCCAGTACTTC. It translates to CASSLADPVETQYF.

This clonotype has a single count. Germline and junction disagree at one end, which may indicate a read error. The genes are TRBV11-2 and TRBJ1-1, with 7 bases identical to TRBD1. This CDR3 region has 13 residues. CDR1 is SGHAT, CDR2 FQNNGV, per germline. CDR3 loop: CVSSLDRDPEAFF. As DNA, the CDR3 is TGTGTCAGCAGCTTAGACAGGGACCCTGAAGCTTTCTTT.

This clonotype was seen at least ten times. DNA of the CDR3: TGTGCCAGCAGCGTCCGGGGGACGGGAAACACCATATATTTT. Its protein is CASSVRGTGNTIYF. The chain has TRBV2 and TRBJ1-3, with a tentative D call TRBD1 (5 bases). V was cut by 6 bases and J by 4 bases, with 13 bases left in between. The V gene's germline CDR1 is SNHLY and CDR2 FYNNEI. This CDR3 region has 14 residues.

The chain carries TRBV5-1 and TRBJ1-4; 7 bases are shared with TRBD1. CDR1 is SGHRS, CDR2 YFSETQ, per germline. V lost 4 bases and J lost 4; bases outside the gene matches: 7. The CDR3 is 15 residues long. CDR3 nucleotide sequence: TGCGCCAGCAGCCCGGGGACAGCTAGTAATGAAAAACTGTTTTTT. It specifies CASSPGTASNEKLFF.

This chain links TRBV7-6 with TRBJ1-2, with D maybe TRBD1 (6 bases). V gave up 2 bases and J gave up 8 bases, with 12 bases separating them. There are 13 residues in the CDR3. Germline CDR1 is SGHVS and CDR2 is FNYEAQ. The CDR3 DNA sequence: TGTGCCAGCAGCTTATCAGGGGAGGGCGGCTACACCTTC. Protein product: CASSLSGEGGYTF.

This clonotype was observed at least ten times. The chain joins TRBV12-3 or TRBV12-4 to TRBJ1-2; 7 bases line up with TRBD1. V was pared by 6 bases and J by 7 bases, with 8 bases of the junction left unmatched. This CDR3 is built from 13 residues. The CDR3 is CASRPGTVAGYTF. DNA of the CDR3: TGTGCCAGCAGACCCGGGACAGTGGCTGGCTACACCTTC.

In this sample, this clonotype turned up many times. V gene TRBV19 combines with J gene TRBJ1-5, with 7 positions matching TRBD1. Germline CDR1 reads LNHDA; CDR2 reads SQIVND (reference sequence). The CDR3 length is 19 residues. V lost 7 bases and J lost 1; bases outside the gene matches: 19. This CDR3 reads CASTTRRQGVGGSNQPQHF. In DNA form, the CDR3 reads TGTGCCAGTACCACGAGGCGACAGGGCGTGGGTGGAAGCAATCAGCCCCAGCATTTT.